The 14 T cell receptor beta chains listed next were all sequenced from one sample in a study of blood T cell repertoires in COVID-19. TCRdb keeps only in-frame clones here, not all; method: immunoSEQ multiplex PCR. The sample holds hundreds of thousands of clones, nearly 90% seen once. The sequenced material came from PBMCs or T cells enriched from blood (not recorded which). The origin of the receptors is a woman between 40 and 55 years old with acute COVID-19.

The rearrangement links TRBV6-5 to TRBJ1-2, with D unresolved. The CDR3 sequence is 11 residues long. V lost 8 bases and J lost 4, with 8 bases in between. Germline V lookup: CDR1 MNHEY, CDR2 SVGAGI. CDR3 bases: TGTGCCAGCCAGGCTCCCTATGGCTACACCTTC. Translated: CASQAPYGYTF.

The CDR3 protein is CASSLRKNLGSDTQYF. The CDR3 DNA is TGTGCCAGCAGCTTAAGGAAGAATTTGGGCTCAGATACGCAGTATTTT. The chain is built from TRBV11-3 and TRBJ2-3; D gene ambiguous. In germline, CDR1 is SGHNT, CDR2 YENEEA. The V gene lost 2 bases and the J gene lost 4 bases, with 16 bases spanning the gap. The CDR3 covers 16 residues.

V usage is TRBV6-1 and J usage is TRBJ2-2, with 11 bases that match TRBD1. Germline trimming cut 2 bases from V and 9 bases from J; bases unmatched to any gene: 8. Germline V gene sequence: CDR1 MNHNS, CDR2 SASEGT. CDR3 size: 16 residues. In DNA, the CDR3 is TGTGCCAGCAGTGAACTAAGGGGACAGGGGGTCAGGGAGCTGTTTTTT. This gives the protein CASSELRGQGVRELFF.

V usage is TRBV19 and J usage is TRBJ1-5; 8 bases are a match to TRBD1. V shed 7 bases, J shed 5 bases, and the junction held 10 bases outside the gene matches. This CDR3 contains 15 residues. Germline V gene data show CDR1 as LNHDA and CDR2 as SQIVND (reference sequence). CDR3 in amino acids: CASNRQGPLDQPQHF. In nucleotides, the CDR3 is TGTGCCAGTAATCGACAGGGGCCCTTGGATCAGCCCCAGCATTTT.

The J gene is TRBJ1-1, the V gene TRBV7-2; D perhaps matches TRBD1 (6 bases). The CDR3 has 18 amino acids. Deletions cut 1 base from V and 2 bases from J, with 20 bases between. Germline assignment: CDR1 SGHTA and CDR2 FQGNSA. In nucleotides, the CDR3 is TGTGCCAGCAGCTTAGTGACTTGGGGGCCCCTCTTTAACACTGAAGCTTTCTTT. Its protein is CASSLVTWGPLFNTEAFF.

This sequence joins TRBV4-1 and TRBJ1-2; D is unresolved. The germline gives CDR1 MGHRA, CDR2 YSYEKL. The CDR3 has 14 amino acids. Trimming shortened V by 1 base and J by 3 bases, and 9 bases separated the two germline ends. CDR3 region: CASSQAGVDYGYTF. CDR3 in DNA: TGCGCCAGCAGCCAAGCAGGCGTCGACTATGGCTACACCTTC.

The chain combines TRBV29-1 with TRBJ1-1, with TRBD1 identical over 9 bases. Germline values: CDR1 SQVTM, CDR2 ANQGSEA. The CDR3 is 13 residues long. The V segment lost 7 bases and the J segment 1 base; nucleotides outside the gene matches: 4. The CDR3 DNA follows: TGCAGCGGTGCGACAGGGGGGAACACTGAAGCTTTCTTT. Its protein is CSGATGGNTEAFF. The full variable domain, rest sourced from reference TRBV29-1 and TRBJ1-1, is SAVISQKPSRDICQRGTSLTIQCQVDSQVTMMFWYRQQPGQSLTLIATANQGSEATYESGFVIDKFPISRPNLTFSTLTVSNMSPEDSSIYLCSGATGGNTEAFFGQGTRLTVV.

The chain couples TRBV9 to TRBJ2-3; 10 bases match TRBD1. Germline V gives CDR1 SGDLS, CDR2 YYNGEE. The CDR3 has 16 amino acids. V lost 4 bases to trimming and J lost 4 bases; unmatched junction nucleotides: 9. The DNA of the CDR3 is TGTGCCAGCAGCCCAATCCCCGGGACAGGGGCAGATACGCAGTATTTT. Protein product: CASSPIPGTGADTQYF.

This clone appeared a single time. The V call is TRBV7-7, the J call TRBJ2-3; D remains unclear. Germline CDR1 is SSHAT and CDR2 is FNYEAQ (reference sequence). This CDR3 is built from 14 residues. V lost 2 bases, J lost 2 bases, and 8 bases lay in between. Here the CDR3 reads CASSLLLNTDTQYF. The DNA of the CDR3 is TGTGCCAGCAGCTTATTACTGAACACAGATACGCAGTATTTT.

The chain is built from TRBV28 and TRBJ1-1; D is possibly TRBD1 (6 bases). V was pared by 6 bases and J by 4 bases, with 15 bases between. Germline V gene sequence: CDR1 MDHEN, CDR2 SYDVKM. This CDR3 has 14 residues. The CDR3, as DNA: TGTGCCAGCAGCGCCCACGAGGGGGTCACTGAAGCTTTCTTT. Its translation is CASSAHEGVTEAFF.

In its sample, this clone was seen once. V gene TRBV18 combines with J gene TRBJ1-5; D may be TRBD1 (5 bases). V lost 3 bases and J 0 bases, leaving 12 bases between the germline ends. CDR1 and CDR2 from the germline V gene are KGHSH and LQKENI. CDR3 length: 16 residues. The CDR3 reads CASSPSGEYSNQPQHF. As DNA, the CDR3 is TGTGCCAGCTCACCGTCGGGGGAATATAGCAATCAGCCCCAGCATTTT.

V and J are TRBV7-9 and TRBJ2-6; TRBD2 might be the D (6 bases). Germline V lookup: CDR1 SEHNR, CDR2 FQNEAQ (reference sequence). Trimming shortened V by 5 bases and J by 6 bases, and 17 bases separated the two germline ends. The CDR3 has 16 residues. The CDR3 coding sequence is TGTGCCAGCAGCCACCCTCGGGGAGGTGAGGCCAACGTCCTGACTTTC. Translated: CASSHPRGGEANVLTF.

This chain joins TRBV6-5 and TRBJ1-4; the D is unclear. Trimming took off 8 bases at V and 4 bases at J, with 17 bases between the two ends. The CDR3 runs to 15 residues. In germline, CDR1 is MNHEY, CDR2 SVGAGI. CDR3 residues: CASSITREVNEKLFF. DNA for the CDR3: TGTGCCAGCTCTATTACCCGAGAGGTTAATGAAAAACTGTTTTTT.

The rearrangement uses TRBV18 and TRBJ1-5, with a weak D call TRBD1 (6 bases). Germline CDR1 and CDR2: KGHSH and LQKENI. This CDR3 contains 14 residues. V lost 6 bases to trimming and J lost 4 bases, with 13 bases between them. This CDR3 reads CASSPTGWNQPQHF. CDR3 nucleotide sequence: TGTGCCAGCTCGCCGACAGGATGGAATCAGCCCCAGCATTTT. Based on the CDR3 plus reference TRBV18 and TRBJ1-5, the full variable domain is NAGVMQNPRHLVRRRGQEARLRCSPMKGHSHVYWYRQLPEEGLKFMVYLQKENIIDESGMPKERFSAEFPKEGPSILRIQQVVRGDSAAYFCASSPTGWNQPQHFGDGTRLSIL.